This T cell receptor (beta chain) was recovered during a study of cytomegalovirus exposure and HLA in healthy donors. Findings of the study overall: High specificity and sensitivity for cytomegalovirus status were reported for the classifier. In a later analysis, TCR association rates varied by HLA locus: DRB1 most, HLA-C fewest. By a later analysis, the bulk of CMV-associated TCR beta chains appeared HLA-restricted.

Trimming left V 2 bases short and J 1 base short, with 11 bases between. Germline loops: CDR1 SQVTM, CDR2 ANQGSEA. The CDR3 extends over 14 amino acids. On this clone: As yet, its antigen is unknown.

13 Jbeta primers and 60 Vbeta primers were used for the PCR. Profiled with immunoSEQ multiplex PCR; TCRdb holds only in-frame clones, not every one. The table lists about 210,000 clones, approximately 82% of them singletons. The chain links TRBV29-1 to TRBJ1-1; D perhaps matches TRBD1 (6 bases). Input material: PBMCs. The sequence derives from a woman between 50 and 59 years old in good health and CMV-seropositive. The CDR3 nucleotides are TGCAGCGTTGAATCCAGGGGAAAGAACACTGAAGCTTTCTTT. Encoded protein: CSVESRGKNTEAFF.